This note documents a single T cell receptor (beta chain) sequence. What it binds is unknown. In the authors' methods: Matches were rare between published virus-specific TCRB sequences and patient CD8+ clones exceeding 1%. TCRdb's copy holds only in-frame clones and misses some; the assay was immunoSEQ multiplex PCR. V and J calls and clone size are as listed in that table; D and trimming were resolved from the DNA. Among more than 9,000 clones, 55% to 75% were seen once, and the ten largest hold around two fifths. V gave up 5 bases and J gave up 6 bases; unmatched junction bases: 5. Germline CDR1 SEHNR, CDR2 FQNEAQ (reference sequence). The CDR3 runs 14 residues. This entry belongs to a study of somatic mutations in cytotoxic T cells in rheumatoid arthritis. Study details: A roughly 33 ml EDTA sample of patient blood was drawn right after diagnosis, before any treatment.

Study results and caveats: Compared with age-matched healthy controls, rheumatoid arthritis patients did not differ significantly in CD8+ T-cell clonality.

This chain connects TRBV7-9 to TRBJ1-5; 9 bases match TRBD1. Sequencing input: CD8+ T cells sorted from blood. The clonotype comes from an adult with rheumatoid arthritis. In DNA, the CDR3 is TGTGCCAGCAGCGAGGGACAGGGAGGTCAGCCCCAGCATTTT. It encodes CASSEGQGGQPQHF.